The text below deals with one TCR beta chain. The sample is drawn from a study of CD8+CD57+ T cells in acquired aplastic anemia. Study-level information: On average, sorted CD4+ and CD8+ cells gave approximately 3 ug of DNA.

According to the study, genomic DNA was the template for TCR beta VDJ and CDR3 profiling. TCRdb called the reads again in MiXCR, with one record for every CDR3 protein. This sample yields some 180,000 distinct CDR3 sequences, of which just over 45% are seen a single time; approximately 2.9% belongs to the top ten. The V and J ends lost 6 bases and 0 bases, in that order; junction bases with no gene match: 8. Germline CDR1 and CDR2: MNHEY and SMNVEV (reference sequence). The CDR3 has 16 residues. V and J are TRBV27 and TRBJ2-4, with 7 bases matching TRBD1. The source is a human donor in good health. What was sequenced was sorted CD4+, CD8+, or CD8+CD57+ T cells (not recorded which) from PBMCs. CDR3 sequence: CASRPTGLLAKNIQYF. The DNA for the CDR3 is TGTGCCAGCAGACCGACAGGGCTACTAGCCAAAAACATTCAGTACTTC.